One and the same sample provided the 24 T cell receptor beta chains below, sequenced in a study of tumor-infiltrating lymphocytes in primary liver carcinoma. Starting material of around 490 ng total RNA yielded TCR beta cDNA via a constant-region primer. TCR beta libraries came from three nested multiplex PCR rounds using slightly modified ARM-PCR. Rounds one and two of PCR, each of approximately 11 cycles, were primed with TRBV1-TRBV30 forward primers and a C-beta reverse primer. TCRdb re-called the multiplex PCR reads through MiXCR, storing one row per CDR3 protein. Here the sample spans about 200,000 distinct CDR3 sequences, roughly two thirds being singletons. The researchers obtained blood RNA from unsorted whole blood and also extracted germline DNA. Material for sequencing was peripheral blood. The source is a woman aged 55-75 years with primary liver carcinoma and hepatitis B virus infection.

This rearrangement joins TRBV5-1 to TRBJ2-1; possibly TRBD1 for D (6 bases). In germline, CDR1 is SGHRS, CDR2 YFSETQ. The CDR3 has 15 residues. Trimming shortened V by 4 bases and J by 5 bases, and 16 bases separated the two germline ends. CDR3 loop: CASSPLGATHNEQFF. The CDR3 DNA follows: TGCGCCAGCAGCCCCCTGGGGGCCACACACAATGAGCAGTTCTTC.

This clonotype was counted only a few times. This sequence joins TRBV28 and TRBJ2-1, with 8 nucleotides matching TRBD2. The CDR3 contains 17 residues. Trimming cost V 3 bases and J 2 bases; bases outside gene matches: 9. The germline V gene has CDR1 MDHEN and CDR2 SYDVKM. CDR3 protein: CASSLVGTGGPYNEQFF. The CDR3 DNA follows: TGTGCCAGCAGTTTGGTAGGAACGGGGGGGCCCTACAATGAGCAGTTCTTC.

Regarding this clonotype: The CDR3 carries no conserved terminal phenylalanine or tryptophan, so it likely arises from a read error. This rearrangement joins TRBV6-6 to TRBJ2-1; TRBD2 is a possible D gene (7 bases). Germline values: CDR1 MNHNY, CDR2 SVGAGI (reference sequence). The CDR3 runs to 21 residues. Trimming pared 2 bases from V and 1 base from J, leaving 27 bases between. CDR3 protein: CASSYLPGLGGVGSSYNEQFS. The CDR3 region has the DNA TGTGCCAGCAGTTACCTACCTGGACTAGGGGGAGTGGGTTCGTCCTACAATGAGCAGTTCTCC.

Points on this clonotype: The conserved phenylalanine or tryptophan is not found at the CDR3 terminus, so this likely reflects a read error. CDR3 region: CASSFLSGAYNEQFL. The CDR3, as DNA: TGTGCCAGCAGCTTCCTTAGCGGAGCCTACAATGAGCAGTTCCTC. The genes are TRBV11-2 and TRBJ2-1, with a possible D match to TRBD2 (6 bases). In germline, CDR1 is SGHAT, CDR2 FQNNGV. Trimming stripped 3 bases from V and 2 bases from J, with 11 bases between. This CDR3 comprises 15 residues.

A word on this clonotype: A single base separates this from a much larger clone, so it may be a read error. The genes are TRBV6-5 and TRBJ1-2; D not resolved. The CDR3 runs to 14 residues. The V gene lost 2 bases and the J gene lost 6 bases, with 13 bases spanning the gap. Germline lookup yields CDR1 MNHEY and CDR2 SVGAGI. The CDR3 DNA reads TGTGCCAGCAGTTACACGAGGGCGGCGCATGGCTACACCTTC. Amino acids: CASSYTRAAHGYTF.

As to this clonotype: A much larger clone lies one base from this, so it may be a read error. The chain joins TRBV4-1 to TRBJ2-1; 12 bases map to TRBD2. Trimming removed 5 bases from V and 0 bases from J; junction bases left unmatched: 8. Per the germline V gene, CDR1 is MGHRA and CDR2 is YSYEKL. The CDR3 length is 18 residues. CDR3 region: CASSSLTSGSISYNEQFF. The CDR3 nucleotides are TGCGCCAGCAGCTCTCTGACTAGCGGGAGTATCTCCTACAATGAGCAGTTCTTC.

This clonotype was counted between two and nine times. This could be a read error, since a much larger clone is one nucleotide away. The rearrangement uses TRBV10-2 and TRBJ2-1; TRBD2 might be the D (6 bases). The CDR3 runs 13 residues. V shed 2 bases and J shed 11 bases, with 13 bases lying between them. Germline V gives CDR1 WSHSY, CDR2 SAAADI. CDR3 DNA: TGCGCCAGCAGTGAGGGGAGGTTAGGTAAGCAGTTCTTC. Translation: CASSEGRLGKQFF.

On this clonotype: The final CDR3 position lacks the conserved phenylalanine or tryptophan, pointing to a likely read error. It is unclear where the CDR3 begins or ends on the DNA, so no DNA is shown, and the CDR3 is as TCRdb lists it. The rearrangement joins TRBV11-2 to TRBJ2-1; the table's D call, TRBD2, has no DNA check behind it. Per the germline V gene, CDR1 is SGHAT and CDR2 is FQNNGV. The CDR3 extends over 17 residues, inclusive of both ends. CDR3 sequence reads: CASSPLLLAGTYNEQLL.

This clonotype was recorded at least ten times. The CDR3 is CASSLTQGAQYF. DNA of the CDR3: TGTGCCAGCAGCTTGACCCAAGGGGCCCAGTACTTC. V gene TRBV12-3 or TRBV12-4 combines with J gene TRBJ2-5; a possible D gene is TRBD1 (5 bases). The CDR3 consists of 12 residues. The germline V and J ends were trimmed by 6 bases and 9 bases, with 14 bases remaining between them.

The rearrangement links TRBV10-3 to TRBJ2-7, with D possibly being TRBD2 (5 bases). CDR3 size: 13 residues. Between the trimmed V and J ends, which lost 0 bases and 7 bases, there was a span of 10 bases. CDR1 ENHRY and CDR2 SYGVKD come from the germline V gene. The DNA for the CDR3 is TGTGCCATCAGTGAGTCGTTGGGGAGTGAGCAGTACTTC. It specifies CAISESLGSEQYF.

As to this clonotype: One end of the junction is discordant with germline, which a read error may explain. V usage is TRBV29-1 and J usage is TRBJ1-3; D might be TRBD1 (6 bases). Germline assignment: CDR1 SQVTM and CDR2 ANQGSEA. This CDR3 is 14 amino acids long. As DNA, the CDR3 is TGCAGCGCCAAGGACAGCCTCTCTGCAAACACCATATATTTT. It codes for CSAKDSLSANTIYF.

Regarding this clonotype: One junction end does not reproduce the germline sequence, and a read error may be involved. The gene calls are TRBV11-2 and TRBJ2-1; possibly TRBD1 or TRBD2 for D (6 bases each). The CDR3 contains 16 residues. Germline-derived CDR1 and CDR2 are SGHAT and FQNNGV. The CDR3 sequence is CASSLGGGGPYNEQFF. CDR3 sequence (DNA): TGTGCCAGCAGCTTAGGAGGGGGAGGCCCCTACAATGAGCAATTCTTC.

A remark on this clonotype: Since the CDR3 does not end with the conserved phenylalanine or tryptophan, this likely comes from a read error. The chain carries TRBV4-2 and TRBJ1-1; TRBD1 aligns across 9 bases. The germline CDR1 and CDR2 sequences are LGHNA and YNFKEQ. The trim removed 4 bases at V and 6 bases at J, leaving 9 bases unmatched. The length of the CDR3 is 15 residues. CDR3: CASSPFSQGAPEAFI. DNA for the CDR3: TGTGCCAGCAGCCCATTCTCACAGGGGGCCCCTGAAGCTTTCATT.

In this sample, this clonotype turned up a few times. A much bigger clone sits one base away, suggesting this may be a read error. The chain employs TRBV10-3 and TRBJ2-3; D gene unclear. Germline values: CDR1 ENHRY, CDR2 SYGVKD. This CDR3 is 15 amino acids long. The CDR3: CVISPFSGSTDTQYF. In DNA form, the CDR3 reads TGTGTCATCAGCCCCTTTTCTGGAAGTACAGATACGCAGTATTTT.

A remark on this clonotype: It may be a read error: a sequence one base away is much more abundant. V is TRBV12-3 or TRBV12-4 and J is TRBJ2-1; 8 nucleotides align to TRBD1. The junction had 5 bases not matched to a gene; V was cut back by 4 bases and J by 9 bases. The CDR3 spans 13 residues. The DNA of the CDR3 is TGTGCCAGCAGTTCCCGACAGGGGAGTGAGCAGTTCTTC. It yields the protein CASSSRQGSEQFF.

As to this clonotype: The conserved phenylalanine or tryptophan is not found at the CDR3 terminus, so this likely reflects a read error. The gene calls are TRBV14 and TRBJ2-5, with 12 bases lining up with TRBD2. The V gene's germline CDR1 is SGHDN and CDR2 FVKESK. V gave up 5 bases and J gave up 5 bases; unmatched junction bases: 6. The CDR3 is made up of 15 amino acids. In nucleotides, the CDR3 is TGTGCCAGCAGCGCCGTACTAGCGGGAGGTGAGACCCAGTACTCC. This encodes CASSAVLAGGETQYS.

The chain uses TRBV6-1 and TRBJ2-7, with 8 bases fitting TRBD2. J lost 2 bases, V lost 4 bases, and 4 bases had no gene match. Germline loops: CDR1 MNHNS, CDR2 SASEGT. There are 14 residues in the CDR3. The CDR3: CASSGLAGPYEQYF. As DNA, the CDR3 is TGTGCCAGCAGTGGGCTAGCGGGCCCCTACGAGCAGTACTTC.

A word on this clonotype: Compared with germline, one end of the junction differs, possibly owing to a read error. The rearrangement links TRBV12-3 or TRBV12-4 to TRBJ2-7, with TRBD2 identical over 8 bases. The CDR3 has 14 residues. The CDR3 is CASCFRRGAYEQYF. In DNA, the CDR3 is TGTGCCAGCTGTTTCCGGCGGGGGGCCTACGAGCAGTACTTC.

A note on this clonotype: Sequence at one end of the junction differs from germline and may be a read error. The chain links TRBV7-9 to TRBJ2-7; 7 bases are shared with TRBD2. The V gene's germline CDR1 is SEHNR and CDR2 FQNEAQ (reference sequence). The CDR3 runs 14 residues. The CDR3 loop reads CARSLVSGWYEQYF. The CDR3 region has the DNA TGTGCCAGGAGCTTAGTTAGCGGGTGGTACGAGCAGTACTTC.

J is TRBJ2-3 and V is TRBV20-1; TRBD2 is a possible D gene (6 bases). This CDR3 region has 17 residues. Germline V CDR1 and CDR2: DFQATT, SNEGSKA (reference sequence). Trimming took 5 bases from V and 4 from J, leaving 25 bases between them. The DNA for the CDR3 is TGCAGTGCTCCACCGGTTGGGGGGTCAGGGAATCCAGATACGCAGTATTTT. Its protein is CSAPPVGGSGNPDTQYF.

This clonotype showed up just a few times. This rearrangement joins TRBV7-9 to TRBJ1-6; a possible D gene is TRBD1 (5 bases). From germline, CDR1 is SEHNR and CDR2 FQNEAQ (reference sequence). The germline V and J ends were trimmed by 6 bases and 9 bases, with 12 bases remaining between them. This CDR3 has 13 amino acids. CDR3 in DNA: TGTGCCAGCAGTCTCTTAGACAGTTCACCCCTCCACTTT. Translated, it gives CASSLLDSSPLHF.

The rearrangement joins TRBV2 to TRBJ1-5; TRBD1 agrees at 9 bases. After removal of 5 bases from V and 4 bases from J, the junction contained 6 bases not matched to a gene. Germline loops: CDR1 SNHLY, CDR2 FYNNEI. The CDR3 extends over 15 amino acids. The CDR3 DNA reads as TGTGCCAGCAGTAATAACGGACAGGGGAATCAGCCCCAGCATTTT. This sequence encodes CASSNNGQGNQPQHF.

Remarks on this clonotype: Lacking the conserved final phenylalanine or tryptophan, this CDR3 likely reflects a read error. This chain uses TRBV5-5 with TRBJ2-2; 8 positions match TRBD2. Germline loops: CDR1 SGHKS, CDR2 YYEKEE (reference sequence). With 2 bases clipped from V and 4 bases from J, the junction kept 1 base outside the gene matches. This CDR3 is 14 amino acids long. The CDR3 coding sequence is TGTGCCAGCAGCTTTAGCGGGGCCACCGGGGAGCTGTTTCTT. Translating gives CASSFSGATGELFL.

Comment on this clonotype: The junction shows a germline mismatch at one end, possibly a read error. V usage is TRBV11-2 and J usage is TRBJ2-5; D is ambiguous. There are 13 residues in the CDR3. Germline V gene sequence: CDR1 SGHAT, CDR2 FQNNGV. The chain's CDR3 is CASSSTTREAQYF. DNA of the CDR3: TGTGCCAGCAGCTCGACAACGCGAGAGGCCCAGTACTTC.